A single TCR beta chain is shown here with its context. It lacks a known antigen. Base qualities are missing; no much larger clone stands one base away. TCRbeta CDR3 regions were amplified from genomic DNA using the immunoSEQ Assay, a bias-controlled multiplex PCR. The authors' analysis ran thus. The number of nucleated cells in each sample was estimated by amplification of reference gene primers within the assay. Sequence reads were collapsed and filtered to measure the absolute abundance of every unique TCRbeta CDR3 rearrangement. For each sample, productive Simpson clonality was calculated as the square root of Simpson's diversity index over productive rearrangements. Here the immuneACCESS table is served through TCRdb, limited to in-frame sequences with V and J called. Missing clones are a known gap in these copies; in checked studies unresolved V genes cover under half, and the rest lacks a known reason. The V and J calls and the clone size are those of that table, but D and trimming were determined from the DNA. Within this sample are just over 150,000 clones, with 88% of them counted one time only. Together, the top ten hold more than 6.5% of the sample.

Via the germline V gene, CDR1 is LGHNA and CDR2 YNFKEQ. V has 5 bases trimmed and J has 0 bases trimmed; junction bases matching no gene number 5. Reading from cysteine to phenylalanine, the CDR3 counts 15 amino acids. Only the CDR3 region is kept as DNA, spanning 45 bases read in frame from base 1. These data originate in a study of blood T cell repertoires in COVID-19 (dated by TCRdb to about 2020). Background on the whole study: Samples covering the acute and convalescent phases of COVID-19 were provided by collaborators in the United States, Italy and Spain. Where HLA class I and class II types were available, the types were taken from metadata supplied by the sample provider, not from assay-based typing. The repertoires were released in a freely available public database meant as a resource for research on the immune response to SARS-CoV-2. The material from the prospective study consisted of cDNA or gDNA derived from T cells, B-cell-depleted T cells, or PBMCs. The sample metadata nearly always contained a de-identified subject ID, COVID-19 status, age in years and sex. The dataset comprised deeply sampled blood TCRbeta repertoires from subjects exposed to, actively infected with, or recovered from COVID-19. Samples were obtained from the ongoing ImmuneRACE study (first 160 participants) and from about 1,300 subjects provided by 6 global collaborators.

The full study reports these points: Clinical and demographic metadata were provided uncurated, with the amount varying by source and participant.

Participants in the prospective study were enrolled through a virtual design, were aged roughly 18 to 100 years, and lived in roughly 24 United States geographic areas. To assign participants to cohorts, the prospective study relied on clinical history that participants themselves reported in a screening survey and a study questionnaire. ImmuneRACE Cohort 3 recovered participants were defined by two consecutive negative NP/OP PCR tests, healthcare professional clearance, or symptom resolution. In the prospective study, mobile phlebotomists collected whole blood, serum and a nasopharyngeal or oropharyngeal swab from each participant. Participants in the prospective study had the option to provide additional blood draws and questionnaires over a roughly 2-month period. Before DNA extraction, prospective study blood samples were shipped either frozen or at room temperature.

The chain links TRBV4-2 with TRBJ2-3; the central 7 bases match TRBD2. The sequence came from a woman between 50 and 59 years old who had recovered from COVID-19. Sequencing input: PBMCs or T cells enriched from blood (not recorded which). The DNA sequence is as follows: TGTGCCAGCAGCGTTAGCGGGTCAAGCACAGATACGCAGTATTTT. Its translation reads: CASSVSGSSTDTQYF.